Sequencing of this T cell receptor (beta chain) was carried out in a study of T cell responses to AZD1222 COVID-19 vaccine (dated by TCRdb to the early 2020s). Regarding the research as a whole: TCR sequencing covered 233 trial participants: some 210 given two doses of AZD1222 and approximately 25 given two doses of MenACWY control vaccine. Trial participants were enrolled by age into subgroups of 18-55, 56-69 and 70-plus years, and about 150, 27 and 61 TCR-sequenced participants, respectively, were included in these subgroups. Overall results and qualifications from the work: After two AZD1222 doses, both the breadth and the depth of spike-specific TCRs were significantly higher than at day 0 and than in MenACWY recipients. Participants were mostly white British, with more females than males. The authors suggested clonal diversity may have been underestimated. Nearly half of unique spike-specific TCRs reportedly recognized epitopes outside regions mutated in the B.1.351 and B.1.1.7 variants. Conclusions about previously exposed vaccinees are limited because only six or seven AZD1222 recipients were SARS-CoV-2 seropositive at baseline. No day 14 peak-response samples were available, so repertoires were characterized only after the peak T cell response. Vaccine-associated CD4 TCRs spanned the whole spike protein, with dominant responses in regions 160-218 and 743-854. In the small 56-69-year group, the increase in depth fell short of significance, most likely because of low power.

The intended sense of this specimen's time point label: about 28 days (+/-7) after the second vaccine dose. Because spike-specific TCR depth and breadth did not differ between the two schedules, AZD1222 recipients who got a second dose at roughly 4 weeks were pooled with those who got a second dose at roughly 12 weeks. Vaccinee samples came from UK trials COV001 and COV002, including a single-blind randomized controlled phase 2/3 trial of AZD1222 (ChAdOx1 nCoV-19) in healthy adults. Trial participant PBMC samples were collected at day 0 and day 28 after the second dose for TCRbeta chain sequencing. A word on this clone: Its antigen is unknown. No per-base quality is available; no much larger clone lies one base away.

The CDR3 regions of human TCRbeta chains were analyzed by immunosequencing. In the authors' own workflow: Repertoire TCRs were checked for matches against a reference library of SARS-CoV-2-specific TCRs that had been generated using the MIRA antigen-specificity platform. Breadth was defined as the fraction of unique TCRs that were SARS-CoV-2-associated. Depth was defined as the fraction of total T cells that were SARS-CoV-2-associated. Using the MIRA data, every spike-specific TCR was mapped to the spike region that the TCR reacted to and assigned to either a CD4 or a CD8 class. Log10-transformed breadth and depth values were compared by one-way ANOVA with Sidak's multiple comparisons tests. What TCRdb holds here is the immuneACCESS table cut down to in-frame rearrangements. Part of the clones is not present; checked against another copy, under half of the missing clones reflect an unresolved V gene, and the others are unexplained. For V, J and clone size, that table is used; D and trimming come from the DNA. The sample data list approximately 150,000 clones, and under 95% of these were observed just once. Of the sample, over 4.5% is held by the ten largest clones.

Sequenced here: peripheral blood, sampled 28 days after the second AZD1222 dose. The origin of this receptor is an adult who received the AZD1222 COVID-19 vaccine.

The DNA sequence is TGTGCCAGCAGCCCCAACCGCGACACAAGGTCGGAAAAACTGTTTTTT. Its protein reads: CASSPNRDTRSEKLFF. Recombination linked TRBV3-1 (or the pseudogene TRBV3-2) to TRBJ1-4; the D gene cannot be named for sure. V was cut back by 4 bases and J by 8 bases, leaving a gap of 20 bases between them. The cysteine opens and the phenylalanine closes a CDR3 of 16 amino acids. Left in the record is the CDR3 DNA by itself, 48 bases read in frame from the first base. For CDR1 and CDR2, the germline V gene (reference sequence) lists LGHDT and YNNKEL.